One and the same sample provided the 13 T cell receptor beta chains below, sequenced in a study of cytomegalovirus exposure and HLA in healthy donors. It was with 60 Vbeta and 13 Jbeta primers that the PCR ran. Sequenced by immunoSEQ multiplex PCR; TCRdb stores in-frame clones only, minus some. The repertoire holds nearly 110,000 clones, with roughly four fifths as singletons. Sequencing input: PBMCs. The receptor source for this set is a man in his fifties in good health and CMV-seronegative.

The CDR3 loop reads CAPWSGCGTEAFF. DNA for the CDR3: TGTGCCCCCTGGTCGGGGTGCGGCACTGAAGCTTTCTTT. The chain carries TRBV21-1 and TRBJ1-1. TRBV21-1 is assigned pseudogene status. The CDR3 is 13 residues long.

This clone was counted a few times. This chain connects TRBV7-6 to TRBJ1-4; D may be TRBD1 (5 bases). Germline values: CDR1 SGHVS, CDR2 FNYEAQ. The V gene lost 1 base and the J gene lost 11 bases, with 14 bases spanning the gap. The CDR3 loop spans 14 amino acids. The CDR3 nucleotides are TGTGCCAGCAGCTTAGGGGACGGCGGGAGGAAACTGTTTTTT. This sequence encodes CASSLGDGGRKLFF. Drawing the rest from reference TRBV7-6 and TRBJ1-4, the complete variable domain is GAGVSQSPRYKVTKRGQDVALRCDPISGHVSLYWYRQALGQGPEFLTYFNYEAQQDKSGLPNDRFSAERPEGSISTLTIQRTEQRDSAMYRCASSLGDGGRKLFFGSGTQLSVL.

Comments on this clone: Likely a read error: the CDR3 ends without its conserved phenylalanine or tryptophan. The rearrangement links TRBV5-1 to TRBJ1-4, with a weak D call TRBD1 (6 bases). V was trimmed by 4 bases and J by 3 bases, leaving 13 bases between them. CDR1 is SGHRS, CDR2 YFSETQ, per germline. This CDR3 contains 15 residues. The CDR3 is CASSLQDRSNEKLFL. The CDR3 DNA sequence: TGCGCCAGCAGCCTCCAGGACAGATCTAATGAAAAACTGTTTCTT.

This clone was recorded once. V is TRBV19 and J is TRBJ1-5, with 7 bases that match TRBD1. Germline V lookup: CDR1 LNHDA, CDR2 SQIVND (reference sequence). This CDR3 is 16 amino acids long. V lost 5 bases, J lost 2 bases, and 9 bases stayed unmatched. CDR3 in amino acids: CASSVTGAGGNQPQHF. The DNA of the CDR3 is TGTGCCAGTAGTGTAACAGGGGCAGGGGGCAATCAGCCCCAGCATTTT.

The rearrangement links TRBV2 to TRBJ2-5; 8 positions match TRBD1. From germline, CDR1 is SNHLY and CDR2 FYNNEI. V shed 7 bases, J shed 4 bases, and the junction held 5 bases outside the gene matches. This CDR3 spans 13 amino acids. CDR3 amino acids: CASMRTGRETQYF. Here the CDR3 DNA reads TGTGCCAGCATGAGGACAGGGAGAGAGACCCAGTACTTC.

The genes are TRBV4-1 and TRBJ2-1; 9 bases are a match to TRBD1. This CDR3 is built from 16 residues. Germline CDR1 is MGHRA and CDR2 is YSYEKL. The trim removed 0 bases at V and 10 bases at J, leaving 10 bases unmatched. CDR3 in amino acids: CASSQDYGTGSPEQFF. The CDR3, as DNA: TGCGCCAGCAGCCAAGATTACGGGACAGGGTCTCCCGAGCAGTTCTTC.

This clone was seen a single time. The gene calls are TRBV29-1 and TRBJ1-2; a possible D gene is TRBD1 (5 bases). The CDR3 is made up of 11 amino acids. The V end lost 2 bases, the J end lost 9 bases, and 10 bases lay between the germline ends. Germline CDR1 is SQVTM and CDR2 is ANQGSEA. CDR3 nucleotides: TGCAGCGTTGAACGTACGGACAGCTACACCTTC. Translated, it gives CSVERTDSYTF.

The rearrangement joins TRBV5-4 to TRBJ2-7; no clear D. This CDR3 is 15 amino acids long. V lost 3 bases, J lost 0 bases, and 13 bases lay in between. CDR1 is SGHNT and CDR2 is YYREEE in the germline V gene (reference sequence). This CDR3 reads CASSSSVGSSYEQYF. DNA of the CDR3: TGTGCCAGCAGCTCTTCCGTGGGCAGCTCCTACGAGCAGTACTTC.

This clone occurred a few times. CDR3 amino acids: CASSVLGTGRNQPQHF. The CDR3 coding sequence is TGTGCCAGCTCTGTGTTAGGGACAGGCAGAAATCAGCCCCAGCATTTT. The V and J genes are TRBV18 and TRBJ1-5, with TRBD1 identical over 8 bases. The CDR3 has 16 amino acids. Unmatched junction bases numbered 11, after V lost 6 bases and J lost 4 bases. Germline assignment: CDR1 KGHSH and CDR2 LQKENI.

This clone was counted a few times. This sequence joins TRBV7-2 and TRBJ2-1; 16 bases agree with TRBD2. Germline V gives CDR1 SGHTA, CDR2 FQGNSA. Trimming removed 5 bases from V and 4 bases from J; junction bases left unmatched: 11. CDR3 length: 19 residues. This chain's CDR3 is CASSAAGTSGGEVYNEQFF. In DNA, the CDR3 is TGTGCCAGCAGCGCCGCCGGGACTAGCGGGGGGGAGGTATACAATGAGCAGTTCTTC.

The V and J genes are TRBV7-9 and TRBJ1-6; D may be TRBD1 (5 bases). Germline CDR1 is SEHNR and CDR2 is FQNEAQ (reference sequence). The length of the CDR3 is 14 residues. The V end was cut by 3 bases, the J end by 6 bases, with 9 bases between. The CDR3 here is CASSLGLTNSPLHF. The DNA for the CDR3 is TGTGCCAGCAGCTTGGGACTGACTAATTCACCCCTCCACTTT.

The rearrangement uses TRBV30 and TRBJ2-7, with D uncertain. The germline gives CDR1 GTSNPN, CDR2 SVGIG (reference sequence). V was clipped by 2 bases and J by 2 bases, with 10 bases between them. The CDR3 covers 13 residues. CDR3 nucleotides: TGTGCCTGGAGTATCGGCGGAACCTACGAGCAGTACTTC. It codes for CAWSIGGTYEQYF.

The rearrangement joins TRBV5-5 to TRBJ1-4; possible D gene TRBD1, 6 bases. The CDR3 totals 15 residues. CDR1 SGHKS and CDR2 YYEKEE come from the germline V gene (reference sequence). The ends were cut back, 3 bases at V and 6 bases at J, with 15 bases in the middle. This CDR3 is CASSSRSGVDEKLFF. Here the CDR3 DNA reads TGTGCCAGCAGCTCACGGTCAGGGGTGGATGAAAAACTGTTTTTT.